Described below is a single T cell receptor beta chain sequence and its context. The data belong to a study of PD-1 and CTLA-4 blockade in melanoma. This CDR3 contains 13 residues. Between the trimmed V and J ends, which lost 7 bases and 7 bases, there was a span of 14 bases. Germline CDR1 MDHEN, CDR2 SYDVKM. Produced via immunoSEQ multiplex PCR; TCRdb's table is partial and in-frame only. The sample has about 31,000 clones, around 90% seen once. Sample: CD8+ T cells from peripheral blood, taken from a patient given anti-PD-1 treatment. The sequence was obtained from a human donor with melanoma. The chain is built from TRBV28 and TRBJ2-1, with a tentative D call TRBD2 (6 bases). CDR3 bases: TGTGCCAGCAATCCGGGAGACTGGAATGAGCAGTTCTTC. It encodes CASNPGDWNEQFF.